Here is one TCR beta chain with its context. Its antigen is undetermined. This entry is derived from a study of cytomegalovirus exposure and HLA in healthy donors. General study results and limits: Later analysis identified a missense DCLRE1C variant that was linked to TCR beta V- and J-gene trimming. It was in a later analysis that TCR association rates were seen to vary by HLA locus, highest for DRB1 and lowest for HLA-C.

This CDR3 has 13 amino acids. Deletions cut 8 bases from V and 0 bases from J, with 8 bases between. CDR1 and CDR2 (germline): LNHNV, YYDKDF (reference sequence). PCR involved 60 Vbeta and 13 Jbeta primers. Assay used: immunoSEQ multiplex PCR; TCRdb lists only in-frame clones, some missing. The repertoire holds approximately 79,000 clones, with about four fifths as singletons. The chain combines TRBV15 with TRBJ2-1; D may be TRBD1 (5 bases). The TCR was taken from a male donor in good health and CMV-seropositive. The specimen was PBMCs. In DNA form, the CDR3 reads TGTGCCACCGGACACCGCTCCTACAATGAGCAGTTCTTC. As protein: CATGHRSYNEQFF.